A single sample gave rise to the 23 T cell receptor beta chains below, sequenced in a study of T-cell reconstitution after alpha-beta-depleted transplantation in children. As it was prepared, the TCRbeta library received unique molecular identifiers. TCRdb ran MiXCR on the PCR reads and lists one entry per CDR3 protein. This table holds a few hundred thousand distinct CDR3 sequences, 9.5% to 13% found once. The sample in question was peripheral blood, obtained 180 days after TCRalphabeta/CD19-depleted stem cell transplant. These receptors originate from a male patient between 2 and 9 years old who had a stem cell transplant for chronic granulomatous disease, so the T cells may come from the graft donor.

This clonotype was observed many times. The V and J genes are TRBV5-1 and TRBJ2-7, with D perhaps TRBD1 (6 bases). With 3 bases removed from V and 2 bases from J, the gap between germline ends came to 12 bases. CDR3 length equals 14 residues. Germline V gene data show CDR1 as SGHRS and CDR2 as YFSETQ. CDR3 sequence reads: CASSSTGITYEQYF. CDR3 DNA sequence: TGCGCCAGCAGCTCGACAGGAATAACCTACGAGCAGTACTTC.

This clonotype showed up many times. This sequence joins TRBV20-1 and TRBJ2-7; weak D call: TRBD2 (5 bases). This CDR3 is built from 14 residues. The germline V and J ends were trimmed by 1 base and 6 bases, with 16 bases remaining between them. Per germline, CDR1 DFQATT and CDR2 SNEGSKA (reference sequence). CDR3 protein: CSARGGRTYGEQYF. DNA of the CDR3: TGCAGTGCTAGAGGAGGGCGGACTTATGGCGAGCAGTACTTC.

This clonotype has ten or more counts. The chain links TRBV11-2 to TRBJ2-2; TRBD2 matches at 10 bases. The CDR3 has 17 residues. Trimming cost V 8 bases and J 0 bases; bases outside gene matches: 9. The V gene's germline CDR1 is SGHAT and CDR2 FQNNGV. CDR3 sequence (DNA): TGTGCCAGCCGCAGACCGGGACTAGCGTCGAACACCGGGGAGCTGTTTTTT. It translates to CASRRPGLASNTGELFF.

Details on this clonotype: With a much larger clone just one base away, this may be a read error. The conserved phenylalanine or tryptophan normally closing the CDR3 is absent here, so this likely arose from a read error. V gene TRBV5-1 combines with J gene TRBJ1-1, with a tentative D call TRBD1 (5 bases). The CDR3 is 14 residues long. The V gene lost 7 bases and the J gene lost 3 bases, with 16 bases spanning the gap. Looked up from germline, CDR1 is SGHRS and CDR2 is YFSETQ. This CDR3 is CASRPRQGDTEAFV. The DNA of the CDR3 is TGCGCCAGCCGCCCCAGGCAGGGTGACACTGAAGCTTTCGTT.

V gene TRBV12-3 or TRBV12-4 combines with J gene TRBJ1-5; D gene uncertain. The CDR3 has 12 residues. Trimming left V 4 bases short and J 6 bases short, with 7 bases between. CDR3 sequence (DNA): TGTGCCAGCAGTTCCCCTGGTCAGCCCCAGCATTTT. This encodes CASSSPGQPQHF.

This clonotype was seen ten or more times. The chain is built from TRBV24-1 and TRBJ2-7; 9 nucleotides line up with TRBD1. Looked up from germline, CDR1 is KGHDR and CDR2 is SFDVKD. CDR3 size: 13 residues. The V segment lost 6 bases and the J segment 3 bases; nucleotides outside the gene matches: 2. Here the CDR3 DNA reads TGTGCCACCAGTCAGGGACAGGGCTACGAGCAGTACTTC. Its translation is CATSQGQGYEQYF.

This clonotype was picked up many times. The V call is TRBV5-6, the J call TRBJ2-1, with a tentative D call TRBD1 (6 bases). The V end was cut by 4 bases, the J end by 4 bases, with 15 bases between. The length of the CDR3 is 15 residues. In germline, CDR1 is SGHDT, CDR2 YYEEEE. The CDR3 loop is CASSQGHRLYNEQFF. Written as DNA, the CDR3 is TGTGCCAGCAGCCAGGGACATCGCCTATACAATGAGCAGTTCTTC.

This clonotype was counted a few times. The chain is built from TRBV29-1 and TRBJ2-3; 10 positions agree with TRBD2. This CDR3 region has 16 residues. The junction had 9 bases not matched to a gene; V was cut back by 0 bases and J by 6 bases. Germline CDR1 SQVTM, CDR2 ANQGSEA. The CDR3 is CSVEELTSGKGDTQYF. In nucleotides, the CDR3 is TGCAGCGTTGAAGAACTTACTAGCGGGAAGGGGGATACGCAGTATTTT.

There are many counts of this clonotype. This rearrangement joins TRBV20-1 to TRBJ1-2; no definite D call. This CDR3 comprises 15 residues. Germline lookup yields CDR1 DFQATT and CDR2 SNEGSKA (reference sequence). The V end lost 5 bases, the J end lost 0 bases, and 16 bases lay between the germline ends. The CDR3 spells CSAYARPRTNYGYTF. CDR3 DNA: TGCAGTGCTTACGCCCGGCCTCGGACTAACTATGGCTACACCTTC.

This clonotype was seen ten or more times. V gene TRBV20-1 combines with J gene TRBJ2-2; D is possibly TRBD2 (5 bases). CDR3 length: 14 amino acids. Trimming stripped 3 bases from V and 5 bases from J, with 13 bases between. Germline loops: CDR1 DFQATT, CDR2 SNEGSKA (reference sequence). CDR3 bases: TGCAGTGCTAGTCGGGAAGGCGGAACCGGGGAGCTGTTTTTT. Its protein is CSASREGGTGELFF.

This clonotype was seen ten or more times. The rearrangement uses TRBV6-4 and TRBJ1-1; tentative D call: TRBD1 (5 bases). Per germline, CDR1 MRHNA and CDR2 SNTAGT. The CDR3 contains 18 residues. V dropped 1 base and J dropped 1 base, with 19 bases sitting between them. The CDR3 sequence: CASSDYRWGLRRNTEAFF. The CDR3 nucleotides are TGTGCCAGCAGTGACTACAGGTGGGGCCTTAGGAGGAACACTGAAGCTTTCTTT.

This clonotype has a count of ten or more. V is TRBV20-1 and J is TRBJ2-1; 9 positions match TRBD2. With V trimmed by 8 bases and J by 7 bases, 15 bases remained unmatched. Germline V lookup: CDR1 DFQATT, CDR2 SNEGSKA (reference sequence). The CDR3 is 15 residues long. The CDR3 spells CSPLFAGGPSNEQFF. The CDR3 region has the DNA TGCAGTCCCCTATTCGCGGGAGGGCCTTCGAATGAGCAGTTCTTC.

This clonotype was recorded a few times. The rearrangement links TRBV12-3 or TRBV12-4 to TRBJ2-1, with a weak D call TRBD2 (6 bases). This CDR3 has 17 residues. V lost 6 bases and J lost 7, with 25 bases in between. The CDR3 is CASSPKGQPRSGNEQFF. CDR3 sequence (DNA): TGTGCCAGCAGCCCGAAGGGTCAGCCTAGGAGCGGGAATGAGCAGTTCTTC.

This clonotype was counted at least ten times. The gene calls are TRBV29-1 and TRBJ2-7, with D unclear. This CDR3 contains 17 residues. V lost 8 bases and J lost 1, with 27 bases in between. The germline V gene encodes CDR1 SQVTM and CDR2 ANQGSEA. CDR3 DNA: TGCAGCCCTTGTAGGTGGCGGTGGCTGGCGTTATCCTACGAGCAGTACTTC. Amino acids: CSPCRWRWLALSYEQYF.

In its sample, this clonotype was seen a few times. CDR3 in DNA: TGCAGCGTTATTGAGGGTTATGGTGAAAAACTGTTTTTT. This gives the protein CSVIEGYGEKLFF. The chain uses TRBV29-1 and TRBJ1-4; D is unclear. The CDR3 contains 13 residues. V lost 5 bases, J lost 7 bases, and 14 bases lay in between. Germline V gene sequence: CDR1 SQVTM, CDR2 ANQGSEA.

This clonotype was observed many times. This chain links TRBV9 with TRBJ2-1, with 7 bases that match TRBD2. Trimming at V came to 5 bases and at J to 7 bases, leaving 6 bases not matched to a gene. The CDR3 is 13 residues long. Germline V lookup: CDR1 SGDLS, CDR2 YYNGEE. CDR3 loop: CASRGVGRNEQFF. Here the CDR3 DNA reads TGTGCCAGCAGAGGGGTCGGGAGGAATGAGCAGTTCTTC.

This clonotype was observed at least ten times. The gene calls are TRBV10-3 and TRBJ2-7, with 11 bases aligning to TRBD1. The CDR3 covers 14 residues. V gave up 4 bases and J gave up 6 bases; unmatched junction bases: 5. The germline CDR1 and CDR2 sequences are ENHRY and SYGVKD. Written as DNA, the CDR3 is TGTGCCATCAGTGCCGGGACAGGGGGTGGCGAGCAGTACTTC. Amino acids: CAISAGTGGGEQYF.

This clonotype was recorded many times. V and J are TRBV20-1 and TRBJ2-7; D gene unclear. Germline-derived CDR1 and CDR2 are DFQATT and SNEGSKA (reference sequence). The CDR3 is made up of 13 amino acids. V was clipped by 1 base and J by 4 bases, with 11 bases between them. The CDR3 reads CSARGVETYEQYF. In DNA, the CDR3 is TGCAGTGCTAGAGGCGTAGAGACTTACGAGCAGTACTTC.

This clonotype has a count of ten or more. The CDR3 protein is CASSLRLASSYNEQFF. For the CDR3, the DNA is TGTGCCAGCAGTTTAAGACTAGCGAGCTCCTACAATGAGCAGTTCTTC. The rearrangement uses TRBV12-3 or TRBV12-4 and TRBJ2-1; 8 nucleotides align to TRBD2. The V segment lost 2 bases and the J segment 0 bases; nucleotides outside the gene matches: 3. This CDR3 has 16 amino acids.

This clonotype was recorded at least ten times. The chain carries TRBV7-8 and TRBJ1-6; the D gene is possibly TRBD1 (5 bases). V lost 5 bases and J 10 bases, leaving 15 bases between the germline ends. CDR1 is SGHVS and CDR2 is FQNEAQ in the germline V gene. The CDR3 contains 14 residues. The CDR3 bases are TGTGCCAGCAGCCGGACATCGAAGGGGTCACCCCTCCACTTT. This codes for CASSRTSKGSPLHF. The full variable domain, completed using reference TRBV7-8 and TRBJ1-6, is GAGVSQSPRYKVAKRGQDVALRCDPISGHVSLFWYQQALGQGPEFLTYFQNEAQLDKSGLPSDRFFAERPEGSVSTLKIQRTQQEDSAVYLCASSRTSKGSPLHFGNGTRLTVT.

This clonotype was detected many times. The chain is built from TRBV28 and TRBJ2-5; 10 bases agree with TRBD2. CDR3 length equals 14 residues. The ends lost 5 bases at V and 5 bases at J; junction bases unmatched: 5. Germline V gene lookup returns CDR1 MDHEN and CDR2 SYDVKM. The CDR3 bases are TGTGCCAGCAGTAAGCGGGAGGGGCCCGAGACCCAGTACTTC. This translates into CASSKREGPETQYF.

In this sample, this clonotype turned up many times. J is TRBJ2-7 and V is TRBV10-1; unclear D gene. The CDR3 totals 14 residues. Germline values: CDR1 WNHNN, CDR2 SYGVQD (reference sequence). The V gene lost 2 bases and the J gene lost 7 bases, with 15 bases spanning the gap. CDR3 protein: CASSEDWVSREQYF. In DNA, the CDR3 is TGCGCCAGCAGTGAGGATTGGGTCTCGAGGGAGCAGTACTTC.

This clonotype was picked up many times. V is TRBV10-3 and J is TRBJ2-1; TRBD2 matches at 8 bases. The J segment lost 7 bases and the V segment lost 6 bases, leaving 5 bases of the junction unmatched. In germline, CDR1 is ENHRY, CDR2 SYGVKD. The length of the CDR3 is 13 residues. CDR3: CAIRTGLGNEQFF. CDR3 sequence (DNA): TGTGCCATCAGGACGGGACTAGGGAATGAGCAGTTCTTC.